The 25 T cell receptor beta chains reported below all come from one sample, sequenced in a study of blood T cell repertoires in COVID-19. Sequenced by immunoSEQ multiplex PCR; TCRdb stores in-frame clones only, minus some. The sample carries about 260,000 clones, approximately 86% recorded once. The sample was peripheral blood. The source is a woman in her fifties or sixties who had recovered from COVID-19.

The chain combines TRBV2 with TRBJ1-6, with 10 bases aligning to TRBD1. The V gene end was trimmed by 3 bases and the J gene end by 7 bases; junction bases not matched to a gene: 3. CDR1 is SNHLY and CDR2 is FYNNEI in the germline V gene. The CDR3 covers 15 residues. The CDR3 loop reads CASSEGDRGNSPLHF. For the CDR3, the DNA is TGTGCCAGCAGTGAGGGGGACAGGGGAAATTCACCCCTCCACTTT. Drawing the rest from reference TRBV2 and TRBJ1-6, the complete variable domain is EPEVTQTPSHQVTQMGQEVILRCVPISNHLYFYWYRQILGQKVEFLVSFYNNEISEKSEIFDDQFSVERPDGSNFTLKIRSTKLEDSAMYFCASSEGDRGNSPLHFGNGTRLTVT.

The chain employs TRBV12-3 or TRBV12-4 and TRBJ2-5; maybe TRBD1 (6 bases). The CDR3 runs 13 residues. V was pared by 5 bases and J by 5 bases, with 12 bases between. In DNA, the CDR3 is TGTGCCAGCAGTCTCAGGGGCGCCGAGACCCAGTACTTC. Its protein is CASSLRGAETQYF.

This chain links TRBV7-9 with TRBJ2-7; no definite D call. This CDR3 contains 11 residues. Germline CDR1 SEHNR, CDR2 FQNEAQ (reference sequence). V gave up 4 bases and J gave up 5 bases, with 6 bases separating them. The CDR3 loop is CASSYLHEQYF. The CDR3 DNA follows: TGTGCCAGCAGCTATCTACACGAGCAGTACTTC. Based on the CDR3 plus reference TRBV7-9 and TRBJ2-7, the full variable domain is DTGVSQNPRHKITKRGQNVTFRCDPISEHNRLYWYRQTLGQGPEFLTYFQNEAQLEKSRLLSDRFSAERPKGSFSTLEIQRTEQGDSAMYLCASSYLHEQYFGPGTRLTVT.

This sequence joins TRBV23-1 and TRBJ1-3, with D unclear. TRBV23-1 is an open reading frame, and its role is uncertain. With 8 bases removed from V and 3 bases from J, the gap between germline ends came to 8 bases. The CDR3 is 12 residues long. The CDR3 is CASSLSGNTIYF. In nucleotides, the CDR3 is TGCGCCAGCTCCCTCAGTGGAAACACCATATATTTT.

The chain uses TRBV7-8 and TRBJ2-7; 10 bases align to TRBD1. After removal of 2 bases from V and 0 bases from J, the junction contained 7 bases not matched to a gene. The CDR3 extends over 17 amino acids. Per the germline V gene, CDR1 is SGHVS and CDR2 is FQNEAQ. The CDR3 here is CASSLTWDRGLSYEQYF. CDR3 DNA sequence: TGTGCCAGCAGCTTAACATGGGACAGGGGTCTCTCCTACGAGCAGTACTTC. Full variable domain (missing parts from reference TRBV7-8 and TRBJ2-7): GAGVSQSPRYKVAKRGQDVALRCDPISGHVSLFWYQQALGQGPEFLTYFQNEAQLDKSGLPSDRFFAERPEGSVSTLKIQRTQQEDSAVYLCASSLTWDRGLSYEQYFGPGTRLTVT.

The genes are TRBV9 and TRBJ1-2; perhaps TRBD1 as D (5 bases). The CDR3 is 15 amino acids. V lost 0 bases, J lost 0 bases, and 9 bases lay in between. Germline V gene data show CDR1 as SGDLS and CDR2 as YYNGEE. CDR3 sequence reads: CASSVGGGANYGYTF. The CDR3 DNA is TGTGCCAGCAGCGTAGGTGGAGGGGCTAACTATGGCTACACCTTC.

The J gene is TRBJ1-2, the V gene TRBV19; D unclear. The V end was cut by 6 bases, the J end by 5 bases, with 13 bases between. The CDR3 contains 13 residues. CDR1 LNHDA and CDR2 SQIVND come from the germline V gene (reference sequence). The CDR3 is CASSLQGDYGYTF. As DNA, the CDR3 is TGTGCCAGTAGCCTTCAAGGAGATTATGGCTACACCTTC.

J is TRBJ2-2 and V is TRBV4-1, with D perhaps TRBD2 (6 bases). In germline, CDR1 is MGHRA, CDR2 YSYEKL. The CDR3 spans 18 residues. Trimming left V 0 bases short and J 3 bases short, with 17 bases between. CDR3 amino acids: CASSQDRGTERYTGELFF. The DNA for the CDR3 is TGCGCCAGCAGCCAAGATCGGGGGACCGAGAGATACACCGGGGAGCTGTTTTTT.

The CDR3 region is CASSPLPGTPGNTIYF. The DNA of the CDR3 is TGTGCCAGCAGCCCACTACCCGGGACACCAGGAAACACCATATATTTT. The chain carries TRBV7-2 and TRBJ1-3, with D possibly being TRBD1 (6 bases). With 5 bases removed from V and 4 bases from J, the gap between germline ends came to 18 bases. This CDR3 is 16 amino acids long. Germline assignment: CDR1 SGHTA and CDR2 FQGNSA. The variable domain in full, completed from reference TRBV7-2 and TRBJ1-3, reads GAGVSQSPSNKVTEKGKDVELRCDPISGHTALYWYRQSLGQGLEFLIYFQGNSAPDKSGLPSDRFSAERTGGSVSTLTIQRTQQEDSAVYLCASSPLPGTPGNTIYFGEGSWLTVV.

The sample holds one count of this clone. The J gene is TRBJ2-7, the V gene TRBV4-2; TRBD2 might be the D (5 bases). The germline gives CDR1 LGHNA, CDR2 YNFKEQ. The CDR3 has 15 residues. Trimming removed 1 base from V and 6 bases from J, with 16 bases in between. CDR3 protein: CASSQGMREDAEQYF. The CDR3 nucleotides read TGTGCCAGCAGCCAAGGGATGAGGGAAGACGCCGAGCAGTACTTC.

This chain links TRBV7-4 with TRBJ1-5; 7 bases are a match to TRBD1. This CDR3 comprises 20 residues. V was clipped by 5 bases and J by 0 bases; unmatched bases: 19. Germline values: CDR1 SGHVT, CDR2 SQSDAQ. CDR3 nucleotide sequence: TGTGCCAGCAGCATTCAGCCGGGACAGTCGAGTAAAGATAGCAATCAGCCCCAGCATTTT. Protein product: CASSIQPGQSSKDSNQPQHF.

This chain joins TRBV28 and TRBJ2-3; 8 nucleotides match TRBD1. V was pared by 2 bases and J by 6 bases, with 22 bases of the junction left unmatched. Germline V gene data show CDR1 as MDHEN and CDR2 as SYDVKM. CDR3 length: 20 residues. The CDR3 DNA reads as TGTGCCAGCAGTTTAGATGGATTTTTTCCGGACAGGGTAGCGTCGGATACGCAGTATTTT. This codes for CASSLDGFFPDRVASDTQYF.

This clone was detected only a few times. The CDR3: CASSIGHTGNTGELFF. CDR3 in DNA: TGCGCCAGCAGCATCGGACACACCGGGAACACCGGGGAGCTGTTTTTT. This sequence joins TRBV5-1 and TRBJ2-2, with D perhaps matching TRBD1 (5 bases). The germline V and J ends were trimmed by 4 bases and 1 base, with 14 bases remaining between them. Germline V gene sequence: CDR1 SGHRS, CDR2 YFSETQ. The CDR3 extends over 16 amino acids.

This chain uses TRBV4-2 with TRBJ2-3; 9 bases map to TRBD2. V lost 0 bases and J lost 0; bases outside the gene matches: 4. Looked up from germline, CDR1 is LGHNA and CDR2 is YNFKEQ. CDR3 length: 17 amino acids. CDR3 residues: CASSQEGLAGSTDTQYF. Here the CDR3 DNA reads TGTGCCAGCAGCCAAGAAGGCCTAGCGGGGAGCACAGATACGCAGTATTTT.

This chain uses TRBV3-1 (or the pseudogene TRBV3-2) with TRBJ1-2; D may be TRBD1 (5 bases). The V end lost 2 bases, the J end lost 4 bases, and 8 bases lay between the germline ends. Germline CDR1 reads LGHDT; CDR2 reads YNNKEL (reference sequence). The CDR3 is 13 residues long. For the CDR3, the DNA is TGTGCCAGCAGCCAATCGGGGGTCTATGGCTACACCTTC. It encodes CASSQSGVYGYTF.

V and J are TRBV9 and TRBJ2-7; 8 nucleotides agree with TRBD1. Germline loops: CDR1 SGDLS, CDR2 YYNGEE. V shed 5 bases and J 0 bases; nucleotides not matched to a gene: 1. This CDR3 has 13 residues. The CDR3 protein is CASRGTGSYEQYF. The CDR3 nucleotides read TGTGCCAGCAGGGGGACAGGCTCCTACGAGCAGTACTTC.

The V gene is TRBV7-2, the J gene TRBJ2-4; TRBD1 matches 8 bases. This CDR3 has 15 amino acids. V was clipped by 7 bases and J by 2 bases; unmatched bases: 7. Germline lookup yields CDR1 SGHTA and CDR2 FQGNSA. The CDR3 loop is CASKPDRVSKNIQYF. CDR3 bases: TGTGCCAGCAAACCGGACAGGGTGTCCAAAAACATTCAGTACTTC.

V usage is TRBV6-6 and J usage is TRBJ1-5, with D perhaps TRBD1 (6 bases). Trimming took off 4 bases at V and 6 bases at J, with 13 bases between the two ends. Germline V gene sequence: CDR1 MNHNY, CDR2 SVGAGI (reference sequence). The CDR3 covers 14 residues. Here the CDR3 DNA reads TGTGCCAGCAGTTCAGGACAGTCGGGTCAGCCCCAGCATTTT. This encodes CASSSGQSGQPQHF.

The rearrangement uses TRBV5-8 and TRBJ2-1; D uncertain. The CDR3 contains 15 residues. V was shortened by 0 bases and J by 5 bases, with 12 bases between the two germline ends. Germline V gene data show CDR1 as SGHTS and CDR2 as YDEGEE. CDR3 loop: CASSLGLERNNEQFF. The CDR3 DNA reads as TGTGCCAGCAGCTTGGGGCTAGAACGGAACAATGAGCAGTTCTTC.

The chain couples TRBV29-1 to TRBJ1-1; D remains unclear. Trimming removed 7 bases from V and 2 bases from J, with 11 bases in between. Germline V gene lookup returns CDR1 SQVTM and CDR2 ANQGSEA. CDR3 size: 12 residues. CDR3 amino acids: CSGYHTNTEAFF. The CDR3 nucleotides read TGCAGCGGTTATCACACCAACACTGAAGCTTTCTTT. The full variable domain, with the rest looked up from reference TRBV29-1 and TRBJ1-1, is SAVISQKPSRDICQRGTSLTIQCQVDSQVTMMFWYRQQPGQSLTLIATANQGSEATYESGFVIDKFPISRPNLTFSTLTVSNMSPEDSSIYLCSGYHTNTEAFFGQGTRLTVV.

The V gene is TRBV5-8, the J gene TRBJ2-1; 11 nucleotides line up with TRBD2. V dropped 0 bases and J dropped 7; count of bases not matched to a gene: 12. CDR1 and CDR2 from the germline V gene are SGHTS and YDEGEE. The CDR3 consists of 18 residues. The CDR3 sequence is CASSLEVWLAGGENEQFF. CDR3 bases: TGTGCCAGCAGCTTGGAGGTCTGGCTAGCGGGGGGAGAGAATGAGCAGTTCTTC.

Note on this clone: At one end the junction does not follow the germline gene, possibly because of a read error. CDR3 nucleotide sequence: TGTGCTAGCAGCTTAACGGGAGGGCCCGGCGGGGAGCTGTTTTTT. Translation: CASSLTGGPGGELFF. The chain employs TRBV7-7 and TRBJ2-2; 8 bases fit TRBD2. CDR1 is SSHAT and CDR2 is FNYEAQ in the germline V gene (reference sequence). The length of the CDR3 is 15 residues.

V is TRBV29-1 and J is TRBJ1-4; the D gene is possibly TRBD1 (6 bases). Trimming cost V 0 bases and J 10 bases, with 18 bases left between them. CDR1 and CDR2 from the germline V gene are SQVTM and ANQGSEA. This CDR3 is 15 amino acids long. The DNA for the CDR3 is TGCAGCGTTGAAGATCCTGTCGGGGGGCTGGGAAAACTGTTTTTT. Translating it yields CSVEDPVGGLGKLFF. Full variable domain (missing parts from reference TRBV29-1 and TRBJ1-4): SAVISQKPSRDICQRGTSLTIQCQVDSQVTMMFWYRQQPGQSLTLIATANQGSEATYESGFVIDKFPISRPNLTFSTLTVSNMSPEDSSIYLCSVEDPVGGLGKLFFGSGTQLSVL.

The chain combines TRBV24-1 with TRBJ2-2; 11 nucleotides match TRBD2. Unmatched junction bases numbered 4, after V lost 8 bases and J lost 6 bases. Germline CDR1 KGHDR, CDR2 SFDVKD. The CDR3 consists of 14 residues. The CDR3 nucleotides read TGTGCCACCACCCATAGCGGGAGGGCCGGGGAGCTGTTTTTT. Its protein is CATTHSGRAGELFF.

The CDR3 sequence is CASSQDQGAFYGYTF. The CDR3 region has the DNA TGCGCCAGCAGCCAAGATCAGGGGGCCTTCTATGGCTACACCTTC. The V call is TRBV4-3, the J call TRBJ1-2; 8 nucleotides agree with TRBD1. Germline trimming cut 0 bases from V and 4 bases from J; bases unmatched to any gene: 4. Germline loops: CDR1 LGHNA, CDR2 YSLEER. CDR3 size: 15 residues.